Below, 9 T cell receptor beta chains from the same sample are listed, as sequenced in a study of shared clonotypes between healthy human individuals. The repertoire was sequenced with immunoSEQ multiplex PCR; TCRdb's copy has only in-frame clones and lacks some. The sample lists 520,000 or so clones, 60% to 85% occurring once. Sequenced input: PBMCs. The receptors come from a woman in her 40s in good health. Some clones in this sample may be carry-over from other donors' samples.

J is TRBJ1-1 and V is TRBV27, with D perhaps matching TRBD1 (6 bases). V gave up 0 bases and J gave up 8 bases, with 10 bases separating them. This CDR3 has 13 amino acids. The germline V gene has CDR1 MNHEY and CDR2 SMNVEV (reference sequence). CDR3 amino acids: CASSLSYRAEAFF. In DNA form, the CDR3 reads TGTGCCAGCAGTTTATCCTACAGGGCGGAAGCTTTCTTT.

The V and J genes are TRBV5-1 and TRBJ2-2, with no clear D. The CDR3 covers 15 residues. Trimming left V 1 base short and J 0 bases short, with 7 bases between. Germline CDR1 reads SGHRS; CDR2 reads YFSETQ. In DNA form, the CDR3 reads TGCGCCAGCAGCTTGAGCACAGCGAACACCGGGGAGCTGTTTTTT. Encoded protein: CASSLSTANTGELFF.

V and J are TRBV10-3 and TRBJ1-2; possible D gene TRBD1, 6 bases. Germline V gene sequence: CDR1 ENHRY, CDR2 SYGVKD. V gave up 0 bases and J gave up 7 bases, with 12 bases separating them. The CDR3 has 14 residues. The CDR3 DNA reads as TGTGCCATCAGTGAGTCGAGACCGACAGGTGGCTACACCTTC. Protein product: CAISESRPTGGYTF.

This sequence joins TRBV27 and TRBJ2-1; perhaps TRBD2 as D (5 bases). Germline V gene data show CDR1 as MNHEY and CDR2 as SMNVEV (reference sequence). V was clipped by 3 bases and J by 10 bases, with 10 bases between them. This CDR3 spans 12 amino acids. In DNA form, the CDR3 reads TGTGCCAGCAGTTTCGAGGGCGGGGAGCAGTTCTTC. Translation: CASSFEGGEQFF.

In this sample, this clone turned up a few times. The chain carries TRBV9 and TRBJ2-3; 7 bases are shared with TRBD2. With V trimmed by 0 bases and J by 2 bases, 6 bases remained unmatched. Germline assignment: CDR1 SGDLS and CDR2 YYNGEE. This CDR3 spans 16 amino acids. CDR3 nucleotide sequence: TGTGCCAGCAGCGTAGGGCTAGCGGACACCACAGATACGCAGTATTTT. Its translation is CASSVGLADTTDTQYF. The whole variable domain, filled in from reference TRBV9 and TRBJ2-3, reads DSGVTQTPKHLITATGQRVTLRCSPRSGDLSVYWYQQSLDQGLQFLIQYYNGEERAKGNILERFSAQQFPDLHSELNLSSLELGDSALYFCASSVGLADTTDTQYFGPGTRLTVL.

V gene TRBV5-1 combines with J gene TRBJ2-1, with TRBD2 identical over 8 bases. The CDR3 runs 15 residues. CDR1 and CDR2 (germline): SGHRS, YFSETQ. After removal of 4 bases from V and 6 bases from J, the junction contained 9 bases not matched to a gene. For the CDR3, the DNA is TGCGCCAGCAGCATAACTAGCGGAGCTGTCAATGAGCAGTTCTTC. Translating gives CASSITSGAVNEQFF.

CDR3 DNA sequence: TGTGCCAGCAGTGACCCCAGGAGTTCGGGGGAGACCCAGTACTTC. Protein: CASSDPRSSGETQYF. V gene TRBV25-1 combines with J gene TRBJ2-5; a possible D gene is TRBD2 (5 bases). With 3 bases removed from V and 5 bases from J, the gap between germline ends came to 16 bases. Germline CDR1 MGHDK, CDR2 SYGVNS. There are 15 residues in the CDR3.

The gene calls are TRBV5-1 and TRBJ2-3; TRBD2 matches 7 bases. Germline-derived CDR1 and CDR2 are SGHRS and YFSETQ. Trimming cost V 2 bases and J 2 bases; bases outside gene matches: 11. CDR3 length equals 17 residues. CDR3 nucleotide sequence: TGCGCCAGCAGCTTCGGGGGGTCAACGATAGCCACAGATACGCAGTATTTT. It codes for CASSFGGSTIATDTQYF.

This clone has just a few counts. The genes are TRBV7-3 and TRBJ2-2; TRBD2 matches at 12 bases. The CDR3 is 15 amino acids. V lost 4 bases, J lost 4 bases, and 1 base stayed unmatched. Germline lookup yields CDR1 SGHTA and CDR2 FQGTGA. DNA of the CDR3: TGTGCCAGCAGCTCGACTAGCGGGAGCACCGGGGAGCTGTTTTTT. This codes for CASSSTSGSTGELFF. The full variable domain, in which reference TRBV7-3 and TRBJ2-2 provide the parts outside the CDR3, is GAGVSQTPSNKVTEKGKYVELRCDPISGHTALYWYRQSLGQGPEFLIYFQGTGAADDSGLPNDRFFAVRPEGSVSTLKIQRTERGDSAVYLCASSSTSGSTGELFFGEGSRLTVL.